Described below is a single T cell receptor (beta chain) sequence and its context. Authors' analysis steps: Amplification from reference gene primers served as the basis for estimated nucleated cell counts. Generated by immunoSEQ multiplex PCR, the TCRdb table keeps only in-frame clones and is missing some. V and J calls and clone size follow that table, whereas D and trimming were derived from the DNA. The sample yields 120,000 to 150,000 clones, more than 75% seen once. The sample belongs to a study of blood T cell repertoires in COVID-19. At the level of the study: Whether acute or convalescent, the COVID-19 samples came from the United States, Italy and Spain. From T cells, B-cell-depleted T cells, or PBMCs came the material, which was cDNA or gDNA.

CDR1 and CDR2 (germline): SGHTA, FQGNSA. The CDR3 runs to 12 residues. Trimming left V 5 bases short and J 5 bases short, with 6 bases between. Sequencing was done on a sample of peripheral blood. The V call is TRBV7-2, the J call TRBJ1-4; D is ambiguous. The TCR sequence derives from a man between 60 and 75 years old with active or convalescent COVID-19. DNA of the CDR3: TGTGCCAGCAGCGCCCAGAATGAAAAACTGTTTTTT. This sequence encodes CASSAQNEKLFF.